The present T cell receptor (beta chain) was sequenced within a study of cytomegalovirus exposure and HLA in healthy donors. Study observations and caveats: Association of a missense DCLRE1C variant with TCR beta V- and J-gene trimming was reported in a later analysis. Later on, an analysis showed TCR association rates differing by HLA locus, with DRB1 the most and HLA-C the fewest.

The donors (healthy individuals) were bone marrow donors. PCR amplification relied on 60 Vbeta primers (plus 13 Jbeta primers). Here immunoSEQ multiplex PCR was the method, and the copy in TCRdb shows in-frame clones only, minus some. Here the sample spans more than 90,000 clones, roughly 80% being singletons. The CDR3 is 15 amino acids. The V gene lost 1 base and the J gene lost 2 bases, with 13 bases spanning the gap. Germline assignment: CDR1 SGHRS and CDR2 YFSETQ. Turning to this clone: Its antigen is unknown.

The chain joins TRBV5-1 to TRBJ2-7, with D maybe TRBD2 (6 bases). This TCR was sampled from a man between 40 and 49 years old in good health and CMV-seronegative. Source material: PBMCs. The CDR3 sequence is CASSLFGGATYEQYF. CDR3 sequence (DNA): TGCGCCAGCAGCTTGTTTGGCGGGGCGACCTACGAGCAGTACTTC.